This T cell receptor beta chain was observed in a study of T cells in Graves' hyperthyroidism and ophthalmopathy. Researchers amplified the TCR beta CDR3 regions from RNA transcripts. Using the HTBI primer set, a first-round RT-PCR was run on the TCR CDR3. MiXCR was run by TCRdb on the multiplex PCR reads, yielding one entry per CDR3 protein. The profile shows about 480,000 distinct CDR3 sequences, roughly 22% of them singletons. The authors obtained PBMCs from over 7.5 ml of fresh peripheral blood. Study results and limitations: Separation of ophthalmopathy from stable hyperthyroidism was achieved by a 13 V-J model. Among thyroid clonotypes expanded above 0.001, most also appeared in blood.

Only a few counts were recorded for this clonotype. Its antigen remains unidentified. Trimming cost V 8 bases and J 7 bases; bases outside gene matches: 8. Germline V gene data show CDR1 as MNHEY and CDR2 as SMNVEV (reference sequence). The CDR3 length is 13 residues. The sample comprised blood. The V and J genes are TRBV27 and TRBJ2-7; 10 bases map to TRBD2. The clonotype was recovered from an older woman with Graves' ophthalmopathy. CDR3: CASGQREGREQYF. The DNA of the CDR3 is TGTGCCAGCGGCCAGCGGGAGGGTAGGGAGCAGTACTTC.